The 4 T cell receptor beta chains reported below all come from one sample, sequenced in a study of cytomegalovirus exposure and HLA in healthy donors. Primers included in the PCR were 60 Vbeta and 13 Jbeta primers. Clones were read by immunoSEQ multiplex PCR, and TCRdb kept only the in-frame ones, dropping some. This table holds some 88,000 clones, about 60% found once. The specimen was PBMCs. These receptors all stem from a woman in her twenties or thirties in good health and CMV-seronegative.

The chain combines TRBV6-1 with TRBJ2-7; TRBD2 matches 13 bases. V lost 1 base, J lost 2 bases, and 8 bases stayed unmatched. This CDR3 has 18 residues. CDR1 and CDR2 (germline): MNHNS, SASEGT. This chain's CDR3 is CASSEGGLAGDSPYEQYF. Here the CDR3 DNA reads TGTGCCAGCAGTGAAGGAGGACTAGCGGGGGACTCCCCCTACGAGCAGTACTTC.

The rearrangement joins TRBV18 to TRBJ1-5; 7 bases agree with TRBD1. In germline, CDR1 is KGHSH, CDR2 LQKENI. The junction had 8 bases not matched to a gene; V was cut back by 4 bases and J by 5 bases. This CDR3 comprises 15 residues. DNA for the CDR3: TGTGCCAGCTCACACGGGACAGCCAGTGATCAGCCCCAGCATTTT. Encoded protein: CASSHGTASDQPQHF.

The chain couples TRBV10-2 to TRBJ2-3, with TRBD2 identical over 9 bases. Germline CDR1 and CDR2: WSHSY and SAAADI. The CDR3 sequence is 16 residues long. The V and J ends lost 3 bases and 4 bases, in that order; junction bases with no gene match: 8. The CDR3 nucleotides read TGCGCCAGCAGTGACCCAGGCGGGGGGGCTCCAGATACGCAGTATTTT. It is translated as CASSDPGGGAPDTQYF.

The sample holds a few counts of this clone. The chain couples TRBV7-9 to TRBJ1-3; perhaps TRBD1 as D (6 bases). Germline CDR1 SEHNR, CDR2 FQNEAQ (reference sequence). The V and J ends lost 7 bases and 5 bases respectively, with 15 bases between them. The length of the CDR3 is 14 residues. The CDR3 bases are TGTGCCAGCACCTTCGGACAGTCTAGAAACACCATATATTTT. Translation gives CASTFGQSRNTIYF. Supplemented by reference TRBV7-9 and TRBJ1-3, the full variable domain reads DTGVSQNPRHKITKRGQNVTFRCDPISEHNRLYWYRQTLGQGPEFLTYFQNEAQLEKSRLLSDRFSAERPKGSFSTLEIQRTEQGDSAMYLCASTFGQSRNTIYFGEGSWLTVV.